The TCR beta chain under discussion was sequenced for a study of T cells expressing NK-cell markers. TCRdb re-called the 5' RACE reads; every CDR3 protein appears as one record, without DNA. Found here are some 140,000 distinct CDR3 sequences; the top ten clones hold roughly 35%. Study results and caveats: CD8+ T cells in roughly six donors included dominant NKG2C+ clonotypes at 1.0-7.0%.

As concerns this clonotype: Its specificity is unknown.

Germline values: CDR1 WNHNN, CDR2 SYGVQD (reference sequence). There are 14 residues in the CDR3. The TCR comes from a woman in her forties or fifties in good health. This chain connects TRBV10-1 to TRBJ2-1. Material for sequencing was blood T cells: a sorted CD56 or NKG2C T cell subset, CD4+ or CD8+ T cells, or bulk PBMC T cells (not recorded which). The CDR3: CASSEPSSGNEQFF.